This entry lists 18 T cell receptor beta chains sequenced from one sample in a study of blood T cell repertoires in COVID-19. The data were produced by immunoSEQ multiplex PCR, yet TCRdb's version contains in-frame clones alone and is incomplete. The sample contains roughly 70,000 clones, roughly 89% of which appear only once. The sequencing input was peripheral blood. These receptors originate from an elderly woman with acute or convalescent COVID-19.

The V gene is TRBV9, the J gene TRBJ2-1; 10 nucleotides line up with TRBD2. The trim removed 4 bases at V and 9 bases at J, leaving 7 bases unmatched. This CDR3 contains 14 residues. Germline V gene data show CDR1 as SGDLS and CDR2 as YYNGEE. The CDR3 reads CASSPGTSAGEQFF. In nucleotides, the CDR3 is TGTGCCAGCAGCCCTGGGACTAGCGCGGGTGAGCAGTTCTTC.

The chain is built from TRBV6-2 or TRBV6-3 and TRBJ2-7; 11 bases map to TRBD2. Germline V lookup: CDR1 MNHEY, CDR2 SVGEGT. The CDR3 is 16 amino acids. V lost 6 bases, J lost 2 bases, and 9 bases stayed unmatched. The CDR3 sequence: CASRYQLAGETYEQYF. CDR3 bases: TGTGCCAGCAGATACCAACTAGCGGGGGAGACCTACGAGCAGTACTTC.

This clone was counted ten times or more. The chain uses TRBV4-1 and TRBJ1-3; D not resolved. This CDR3 has 13 residues. Trimming pared 3 bases from V and 10 bases from J, leaving 13 bases between. Germline V gene data show CDR1 as MGHRA and CDR2 as YSYEKL. The CDR3 DNA reads as TGCGCCAGCAGCCACCCCGCCGGGTCGACCATATATTTT. This sequence encodes CASSHPAGSTIYF.

The count of this clone is one. The gene calls are TRBV7-2 and TRBJ1-6; D uncertain. The V gene lost 3 bases and the J gene lost 4 bases, with 7 bases spanning the gap. The CDR3 is 14 residues long. Germline CDR1 SGHTA, CDR2 FQGNSA. Here the CDR3 DNA reads TGTGCCAGCAGCTTCGAGGCTTATAATTCACCCCTCCACTTT. Protein product: CASSFEAYNSPLHF.

The chain links TRBV6-2 or TRBV6-3 to TRBJ2-1; 9 bases fit TRBD2. The length of the CDR3 is 14 residues. Germline V CDR1 and CDR2: MNHEY, SVGEGT. The V and J ends lost 6 bases and 3 bases, in that order; junction bases with no gene match: 3. The DNA for the CDR3 is TGTGCCAGCAGCCTAGCGGGGATCTACAATGAGCAGTTCTTC. Translation gives CASSLAGIYNEQFF.

This chain links TRBV29-1 with TRBJ1-1, with 9 positions matching TRBD1. CDR1 is SQVTM, CDR2 ANQGSEA, per germline. V shed 5 bases and J 4 bases; nucleotides not matched to a gene: 5. The CDR3 consists of 13 residues. The CDR3 DNA reads TGCAGCGTTAACGGACAGGGGAGCACTGAAGCTTTCTTT. This translates into CSVNGQGSTEAFF.

The chain joins TRBV7-2 to TRBJ2-1; weak D call: TRBD1 (6 bases). The CDR3 is made up of 15 amino acids. The germline V gene has CDR1 SGHTA and CDR2 FQGNSA. The V end was cut by 4 bases, the J end by 4 bases, with 14 bases between. Here the CDR3 DNA reads TGTGCCAGCAGCTCTCAAATGGGGGCATACAATGAGCAGTTCTTC. Amino acid sequence: CASSSQMGAYNEQFF.

This chain connects TRBV19 to TRBJ1-6; D possibly corresponds to TRBD1 (6 bases). The V and J ends lost 6 bases and 4 bases respectively, with 16 bases between them. Germline lookup yields CDR1 LNHDA and CDR2 SQIVND (reference sequence). The CDR3 length is 16 residues. This CDR3 reads CASRPPGQRYNSPLHF. The CDR3 DNA follows: TGTGCCAGTAGGCCCCCCGGACAGCGGTATAATTCACCCCTCCACTTT.

The chain is built from TRBV7-2 and TRBJ1-1; D uncertain. Trimming pared 0 bases from V and 0 bases from J, leaving 8 bases between. This CDR3 comprises 15 residues. Germline-derived CDR1 and CDR2 are SGHTA and FQGNSA. The CDR3 loop reads CASSLAAAMNTEAFF. The CDR3 DNA follows: TGTGCCAGCAGCTTAGCGGCGGCCATGAACACTGAAGCTTTCTTT.

This clone turned up a few times. The chain recombines TRBV28 with TRBJ1-2; D not certain. Looked up from germline, CDR1 is MDHEN and CDR2 is SYDVKM. The CDR3 has 14 amino acids. Trimming removed 6 bases from V and 7 bases from J, with 18 bases in between. For the CDR3, the DNA is TGTGCCAGCAGCCCCGACGGAAGGCGGGCTGGCTACACCTTC. Its protein is CASSPDGRRAGYTF.

The chain employs TRBV29-1 and TRBJ2-6; possibly TRBD1 for D (6 bases). This CDR3 is built from 16 residues. The germline V and J ends were trimmed by 3 bases and 1 base, with 13 bases remaining between them. The germline V gene has CDR1 SQVTM and CDR2 ANQGSEA. The CDR3 DNA reads TGCAGCGTTGAGTCAGGGGTAGGGTCTGGGGCCAACGTCCTGACTTTC. Translated, it gives CSVESGVGSGANVLTF.

The genes are TRBV27 and TRBJ1-4; 8 bases map to TRBD1. This CDR3 contains 14 residues. V lost 6 bases, J lost 7 bases, and 7 bases stayed unmatched. The V gene's germline CDR1 is MNHEY and CDR2 SMNVEV (reference sequence). The CDR3 protein is CASRSGGWGEKLFF. In DNA, the CDR3 is TGTGCCAGCAGGTCAGGGGGCTGGGGTGAAAAACTGTTTTTT.

V and J are TRBV9 and TRBJ1-1, with D possibly TRBD1 on 5 matching bases. Germline CDR1 is SGDLS and CDR2 is YYNGEE. V gave up 4 bases and J gave up 4 bases, with 14 bases separating them. The CDR3 has 14 amino acids. Written as DNA, the CDR3 is TGTGCCAGCAGCAAAATGGGGGGGACCACTGAAGCTTTCTTT. It yields the protein CASSKMGGTTEAFF.

Here the CDR3 DNA reads TGCGCCAGCAGCCCGGGACTAGCGGAACCCAGCTCCTACAATGAGCAGTTCTTC. This sequence encodes CASSPGLAEPSSYNEQFF. V and J are TRBV4-3 and TRBJ2-1, with 11 bases that match TRBD2. The V segment lost 4 bases and the J segment 0 bases; nucleotides outside the gene matches: 8. This CDR3 comprises 18 residues. Germline-derived CDR1 and CDR2 are LGHNA and YSLEER.

The V gene is TRBV5-1, the J gene TRBJ1-6; D not resolved. Germline CDR1 and CDR2: SGHRS and YFSETQ. The CDR3 consists of 17 residues. The V end lost 0 bases, the J end lost 0 bases, and 10 bases lay between the germline ends. The CDR3 DNA follows: TGCGCCAGCAGCTTGGGGCAGTGGAGCTCCTATAATTCACCCCTCCACTTT. Translated: CASSLGQWSSYNSPLHF.

This chain joins TRBV19 and TRBJ1-5; 8 bases align to TRBD1. Trimming at V came to 4 bases and at J to 0 bases, leaving 8 bases not matched to a gene. Germline V gives CDR1 LNHDA, CDR2 SQIVND (reference sequence). The CDR3 has 17 residues. This CDR3 is CASSRGQGANSNQPQHF. CDR3 DNA: TGTGCCAGTAGTAGAGGACAGGGCGCTAATAGCAATCAGCCCCAGCATTTT.

The chain has TRBV28 and TRBJ1-1, with unresolved D. V was cut by 6 bases and J by 0 bases, with 8 bases left in between. CDR1 is MDHEN and CDR2 is SYDVKM in the germline V gene. CDR3 length equals 13 residues. CDR3 amino acids: CASRAAVNTEAFF. The CDR3 DNA reads as TGTGCCAGCAGAGCGGCCGTGAACACTGAAGCTTTCTTT. The variable domain in full, with the rest retrieved from reference TRBV28 and TRBJ1-1, is DVKVTQSSRYLVKRTGEKVFLECVQDMDHENMFWYRQDPGLGLRLIYFSYDVKMKEKGDIPEGYSVSREKKERFSLILESASTNQTSMYLCASRAAVNTEAFFGQGTRLTVV.

Here the CDR3 reads CASSEGGIGTNEKLFF. CDR3 DNA: TGTGCCAGCAGTGAAGGAGGGATTGGGACTAATGAAAAACTGTTTTTT. The V and J genes are TRBV2 and TRBJ1-4, with D hard to call. V was clipped by 1 base and J by 2 bases, with 11 bases between them. CDR1 is SNHLY and CDR2 is FYNNEI in the germline V gene. The CDR3 loop spans 16 amino acids.